This is a list of T cell receptor beta chains from one sample in a study of cytomegalovirus exposure and HLA in healthy donors. Generated by immunoSEQ multiplex PCR, the TCRdb table keeps only in-frame clones and is missing some. Here the sample spans some 130,000 clones, more than 70% being singletons. Sample: PBMCs. The receptor set was obtained from a man aged 35 to 55 in good health and CMV-seronegative. CDR3s leave out the opening cysteine and the closing phenylalanine or tryptophan.

j_gene: TRBJ2-6; v_gene: TRBV4-1; CDR3aa: ASRQGFGANVLT
j_gene: TRBJ1-3; v_gene: TRBV27; CDR3aa: ASSSRGSGNTIY
j_gene: TRBJ1-2; v_gene: TRBV10-3; CDR3aa: AISGGGLSYGYT
j_gene: TRBJ2-7; v_gene: TRBV9; CDR3aa: ASSAGLAGKDEQY
j_gene: TRBJ1-2; v_gene: TRBV19; CDR3aa: ASSPGQGIDYT
j_gene: TRBJ1-1; v_gene: TRBV5-5; CDR3aa: ASSPHAGTEAF
j_gene: TRBJ2-5; v_gene: TRBV25-1; CDR3aa: ASSVAGAETQY
j_gene: TRBJ1-1; v_gene: TRBV6-5; CDR3aa: ASSYSTGGKAF
j_gene: TRBJ1-2; v_gene: TRBV6-5; CDR3aa: ASTDQPQVNYGYT
j_gene: TRBJ2-3; v_gene: TRBV4-1; CDR3aa: ASMASAGGSDTQY
j_gene: TRBJ2-2; v_gene: TRBV5-6; CDR3aa: ASSRTGGGAGPGELF
j_gene: TRBJ1-2; v_gene: TRBV7-9; CDR3aa: ASSLEGDLDVYGYT
j_gene: TRBJ1-6; v_gene: TRBV2; CDR3aa: ASRGTWLFSPLH
j_gene: TRBJ2-5; v_gene: TRBV18; CDR3aa: ASSPPGLDEETQY
j_gene: TRBJ1-4; v_gene: TRBV15; CDR3aa: ATSDTGAKLF
j_gene: TRBJ1-2; v_gene: TRBV5-6; CDR3aa: ASSRQEGLGYT
j_gene: TRBJ2-2; v_gene: TRBV4-3; CDR3aa: ASSHPTGGRNTGELF
j_gene: TRBJ1-1; v_gene: TRBV7-3; CDR3aa: ASSPTVNTEAF
j_gene: TRBJ2-7; v_gene: TRBV30; CDR3aa: AWSGGGGASSYEQY
j_gene: TRBJ1-1; v_gene: TRBV7-9; CDR3aa: ASSRQGAITEAF
j_gene: TRBJ2-3; v_gene: TRBV7-9; CDR3aa: ASRDSNADTQY
j_gene: TRBJ2-3; v_gene: TRBV12-5; CDR3aa: ASGLVRGQRGGDTQY
j_gene: TRBJ2-7; v_gene: TRBV10-3; CDR3aa: AISEGQWDEQY
j_gene: TRBJ2-7; v_gene: TRBV9; CDR3aa: ASSAEGQIDYEQY
j_gene: TRBJ2-3; v_gene: TRBV10-3; CDR3aa: AISPPGQGAADTQY
j_gene: TRBJ2-1; v_gene: TRBV5-8; CDR3aa: ATAGQSYNEQF